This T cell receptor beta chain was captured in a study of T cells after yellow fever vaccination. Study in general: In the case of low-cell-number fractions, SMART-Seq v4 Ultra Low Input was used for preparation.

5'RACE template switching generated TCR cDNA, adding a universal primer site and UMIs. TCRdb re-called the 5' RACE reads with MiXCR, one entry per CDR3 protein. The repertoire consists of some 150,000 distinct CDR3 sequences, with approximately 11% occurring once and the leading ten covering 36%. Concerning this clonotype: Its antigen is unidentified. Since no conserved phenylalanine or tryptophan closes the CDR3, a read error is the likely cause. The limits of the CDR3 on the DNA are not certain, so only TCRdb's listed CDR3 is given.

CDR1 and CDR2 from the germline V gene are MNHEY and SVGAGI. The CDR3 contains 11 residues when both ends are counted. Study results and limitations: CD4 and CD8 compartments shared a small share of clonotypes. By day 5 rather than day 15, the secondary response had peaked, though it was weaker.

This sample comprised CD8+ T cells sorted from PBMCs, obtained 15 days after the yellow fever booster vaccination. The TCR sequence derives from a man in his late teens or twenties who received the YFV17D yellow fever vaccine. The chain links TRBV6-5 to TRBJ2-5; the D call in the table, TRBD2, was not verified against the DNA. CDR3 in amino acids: CASSYSQRGAV.